This T cell receptor (beta chain) was sequenced during a study of tumor-infiltrating lymphocytes in primary liver carcinoma. A note on this clonotype: Its antigen remains unidentified. A junction boundary mismatches the germline segment, possibly from a read error.

Study observations and caveats: Compared with tumor region pairs, tumor-adjacent and tumor-blood pairs overlapped less.

The authors made TCR beta cDNA from roughly 480 ng total RNA with a constant-region primer. Each TCR beta library was derived from three nested multiplex PCR rounds that employed slightly modified ARM-PCR. The first two PCR rounds, around 10 cycles each, used TRBV1-TRBV30 forward primers and a C-beta reverse primer. TCRdb independently ran MiXCR on the multiplex PCR reads; one entry per CDR3 protein. The repertoire consists of 100,000 or so distinct CDR3 sequences, with roughly 80% occurring once and the leading ten covering 15% to 20%. The CDR3 is 14 amino acids. CDR1 is SQVTM, CDR2 ANQGSEA, per germline. Co-extraction of both nucleic acids (RNA and DNA) used about 18-34 mg of unsorted bulk tissue.

V gene TRBV29-1 combines with J gene TRBJ2-1; a weak D match, TRBD2 (6 bases). The sample consisted of liver tumor tissue from sampling region 3. Subset described: tumor region T3, left-lateral pole. This receptor was obtained from a man aged 40-49 years with primary liver carcinoma and hepatitis B virus infection. As DNA, the CDR3 is TGCAGCGGGGGGACTCAGAGCTCCTATAATGAGCAGGTCTTC. Amino acid sequence: CSGGTQSSYNEQVF.